This T cell receptor (beta chain) was obtained from a study of control samples from healthy donors and cancer patients. Trimming at V came to 7 bases and at J to 6 bases, leaving 2 bases not matched to a gene. The CDR3 covers 13 residues. CDR1 and CDR2 (germline): ENHRY, SYGVKD. Libraries were prepared by immunoSEQ multiplex PCR; TCRdb keeps only in-frame clonotypes and omits some of them. The sample yields 90,000 or so clones, roughly 89% seen once. Sample: PBMCs. The chain combines TRBV10-3 with TRBJ1-4, with 10 bases lining up with TRBD1. This receptor was obtained from a woman aged 50 to 60 with colorectal cancer. In DNA form, the CDR3 reads TGTGCCATCAAAGGGACAGGGGATGAAAAACTGTTTTTT. Amino acids: CAIKGTGDEKLFF.